This T cell receptor beta chain was recovered during a study of T cell repertoires in ileal Crohn's disease. Across the whole study: At surgery, around 36% of patients smoked, with median disease duration about 7.9 years.

Concerning this clone: Antigen: not known.

This CDR3 contains 16 residues. Unmatched junction bases numbered 9, after V lost 0 bases and J lost 5 bases. Germline V gene data show CDR1 as SGHRS and CDR2 as YFSETQ. Using immunoSEQ multiplex PCR, the repertoire was profiled, and TCRdb retains in-frame clones only, with some absent. The sample carries roughly 60,000 clones, about 89% recorded once. Points from the study as a whole: Within the first postoperative year, endoscopy came at median roughly seven months. Compared with non-smokers, active smokers at surgery showed more clonal expansions.

The time point denotes: neoterminal ileum biopsy at postoperative endoscopy, about 6 months after surgery. Eligibility required adulthood, ileal or ileocolonic Crohn's disease and indicated ileocolonic resection. The chain combines TRBV5-1 with TRBJ2-7; 9 bases are a match to TRBD2. The sequence came from an adult with Crohn's disease. The source material was ileal tissue. This CDR3 is CASSLAVGSGSDEQYF. The CDR3 DNA follows: TGCGCCAGCAGCTTGGCGGTTGGTAGCGGGAGCGACGAGCAGTACTTC.